The present TCR beta chain was sequenced within a study of cytomegalovirus exposure and HLA in healthy donors. Study-wide results and limits: In most subjects, TCR beta sequences reportedly gave accurate predictions of HLA-A and HLA-B alleles.

This CDR3 is 17 amino acids long. Germline values: CDR1 SQVTM, CDR2 ANQGSEA. With V trimmed by 4 bases and J by 3 bases, 7 bases remained unmatched. PCR involved 60 Vbeta and 13 Jbeta primers. Some clones are missing from TCRdb's copy, which holds only in-frame ones; the method was immunoSEQ multiplex PCR. The sample shows around 160,000 clones, approximately 73% of them seen only once. Concerning this clone: Antigen unknown.

The TCR originated in a man aged 45-65 years in good health and CMV-seronegative. Sequencing was carried out using PBMCs. This chain joins TRBV29-1 and TRBJ2-3; 16 nucleotides align to TRBD2. For the CDR3, the DNA is TGCAGCGTTGGGGGGACTAGCGGGGGGGCAAGGACAGATACGCAGTATTTT. Amino acid sequence: CSVGGTSGGARTDTQYF.